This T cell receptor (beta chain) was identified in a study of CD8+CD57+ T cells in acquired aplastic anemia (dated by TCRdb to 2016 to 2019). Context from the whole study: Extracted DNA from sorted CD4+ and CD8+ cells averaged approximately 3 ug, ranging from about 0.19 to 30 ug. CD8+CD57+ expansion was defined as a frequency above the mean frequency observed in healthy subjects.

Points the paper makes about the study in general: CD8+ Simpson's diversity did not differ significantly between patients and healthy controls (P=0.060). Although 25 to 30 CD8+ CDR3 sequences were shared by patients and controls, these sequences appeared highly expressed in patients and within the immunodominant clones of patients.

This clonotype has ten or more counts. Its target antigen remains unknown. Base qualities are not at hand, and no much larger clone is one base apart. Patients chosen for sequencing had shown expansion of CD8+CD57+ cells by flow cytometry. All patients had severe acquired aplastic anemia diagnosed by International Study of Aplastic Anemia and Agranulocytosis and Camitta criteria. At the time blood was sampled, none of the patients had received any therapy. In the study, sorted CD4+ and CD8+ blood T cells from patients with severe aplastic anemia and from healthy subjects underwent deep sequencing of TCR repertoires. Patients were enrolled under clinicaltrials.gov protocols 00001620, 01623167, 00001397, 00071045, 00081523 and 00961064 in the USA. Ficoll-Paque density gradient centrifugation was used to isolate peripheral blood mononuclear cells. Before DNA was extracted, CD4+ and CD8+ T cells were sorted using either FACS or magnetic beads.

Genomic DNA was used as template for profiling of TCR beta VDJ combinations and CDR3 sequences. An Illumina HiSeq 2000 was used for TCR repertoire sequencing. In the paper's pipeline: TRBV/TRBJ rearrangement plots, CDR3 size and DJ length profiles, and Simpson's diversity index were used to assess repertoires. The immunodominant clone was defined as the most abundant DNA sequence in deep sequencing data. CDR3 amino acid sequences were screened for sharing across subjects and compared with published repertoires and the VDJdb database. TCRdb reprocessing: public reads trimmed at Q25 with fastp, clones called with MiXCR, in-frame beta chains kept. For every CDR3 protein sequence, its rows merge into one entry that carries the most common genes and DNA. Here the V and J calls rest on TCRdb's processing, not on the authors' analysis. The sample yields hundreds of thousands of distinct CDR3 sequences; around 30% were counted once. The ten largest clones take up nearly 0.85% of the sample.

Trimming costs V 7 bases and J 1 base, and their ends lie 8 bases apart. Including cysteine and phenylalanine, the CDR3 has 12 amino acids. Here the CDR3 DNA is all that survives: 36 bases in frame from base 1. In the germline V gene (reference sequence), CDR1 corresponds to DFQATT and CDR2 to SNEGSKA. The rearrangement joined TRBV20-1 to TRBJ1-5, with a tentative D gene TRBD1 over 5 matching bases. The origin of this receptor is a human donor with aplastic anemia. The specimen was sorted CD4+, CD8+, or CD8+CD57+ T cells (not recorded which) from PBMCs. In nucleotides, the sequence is TGCAGTGGGACACTAAGCAATCAGCCCCAGCATTTT. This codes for CSGTLSNQPQHF.